Listed below are T cell receptor beta chains from one sample, sequenced in a study of T cells in Graves' hyperthyroidism and ophthalmopathy. Via MiXCR, TCRdb re-called the multiplex PCR reads, giving one row per CDR3 protein. The table lists over 650,000 distinct CDR3 sequences, just under 45% of them singletons, with less than 9% in the top ten. The material sequenced was peripheral blood or thyroid tissue (not recorded which). These TCRs come from an adult man with Graves' disease, either hyperthyroidism or ophthalmopathy (not recorded which). The CDR3 runs from the conserved cysteine through the conserved F or W.

v_call cdr3_aa
TRBV7-9 CASTRGGGSSYEQYF
TRBV7-9 CASSLAGVNTEAFF
TRBV7-8 CASSISRVTTEAFF
TRBV5-1 CASSLGQGGAYEQYF
TRBV20-1 CSASRQGTNTEAFF
TRBV2 CASSERDRVNQPQHF
TRBV2 CASSSSPLHF
TRBV20-1 CSAKGPRTPGSWIF
TRBV5-1 CASSLSGGSGEKLFF
TRBV7-2 CASSSIESSYEQYF
TRBV2 CASSEETLKISYEQYF
TRBV7-6 CASSQGSTLAGETGELFF
TRBV4-1 CASSQVQASYGYTF
TRBV29-1 CSVTGTGATNEKLFF
TRBV20-1 CSAGKGHEQYF
TRBV6-6 CASSYSRGRTEAFF
TRBV5-1 CASSLDAGGNYGYTF
TRBV7-9 CASSLTVGSGYGYTF